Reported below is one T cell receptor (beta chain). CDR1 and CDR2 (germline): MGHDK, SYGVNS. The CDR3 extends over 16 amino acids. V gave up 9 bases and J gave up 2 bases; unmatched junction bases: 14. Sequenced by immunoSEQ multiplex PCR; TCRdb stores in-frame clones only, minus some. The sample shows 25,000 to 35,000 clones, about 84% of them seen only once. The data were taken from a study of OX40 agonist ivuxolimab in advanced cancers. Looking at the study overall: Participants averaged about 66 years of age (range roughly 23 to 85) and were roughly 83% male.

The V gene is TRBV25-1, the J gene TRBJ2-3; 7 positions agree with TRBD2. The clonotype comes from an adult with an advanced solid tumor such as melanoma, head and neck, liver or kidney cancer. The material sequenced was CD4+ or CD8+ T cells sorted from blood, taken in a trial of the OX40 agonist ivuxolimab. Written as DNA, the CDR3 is TGTGCCAGTCGACGGGGGAGCGGGAAGATCACAGATACGCAGTATTTT. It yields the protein CASRRGSGKITDTQYF.